This T cell receptor beta chain was sequenced for a study of Graves' ophthalmopathy and Graves' hyperthyroidism. This clonotype was recorded at least ten times. Orbital computed tomography, together with clinical symptoms, serum thyroxine, TRAb and thyroid ultrasound, was used for diagnosis. The CDR3 runs 12 residues. Germline lookup yields CDR1 LGHNT and CDR2 FRNRAP. Trimming removed 6 bases from V and 2 bases from J, with 7 bases in between. RNA transcripts were the template, and TCR beta CDR3 regions were amplified from them. Second-round multiplex PCR followed a first-round RT-PCR using HTBI primers. TCRdb fed the multiplex PCR reads into MiXCR, producing one record per CDR3 protein. The sample comprises roughly 500,000 distinct CDR3 sequences, 14% of which are singletons, and 9.8% rests with the top ten.

This TCR was sampled from a young woman with Graves' ophthalmopathy. Sample: blood. The chain carries TRBV12-5 and TRBJ1-1; D is uncertain. DNA of the CDR3: TGTGCTAGTGGAATCCCTAACACTGAAGCTTTCTTT. It translates to CASGIPNTEAFF. Based on the CDR3 plus reference TRBV12-5 and TRBJ1-1, the full variable domain is DARVTQTPRHKVTEMGQEVTMRCQPILGHNTVFWYRQTMMQGLELLAYFRNRAPLDDSGMPKDRFSAEMPDATLATLKIQPSEPRDSAVYFCASGIPNTEAFFGQGTRLTVV.